Listed below are T cell receptor beta chains from one sample, sequenced in a study of CD8+ T cells in alopecia areata. The method was immunoSEQ multiplex PCR; TCRdb's version includes in-frame clones alone and lacks a portion of them. Here the sample spans 150,000 to 200,000 clones, roughly 60% being singletons. The source material was CD4+ T cells sorted from blood, sampled at week 24, from a patient treated with tofacitinib. The receptor set was obtained from a human donor with alopecia areata. The CDR3 runs from the conserved cysteine through the conserved F or W. D genes are given only for firm matches. Rows give clone size only sometimes, using once, few, many, or a class for an expanded clone.

clone_size,v_call,j_call,d_call,cdr3_nt,cdr3_aa
.,TRBV29-1,TRBJ2-7,TRBD1,TGCAGCGTGGAGGGACAGGGGTTTTATCAGAGGTGGTTCTACGAGCAGTACTTC,CSVEGQGFYQRWFYEQYF
.,TRBV11-2,TRBJ2-1,.,TGTGCCAGCAGCCCACTCGGGGGGCCCTCCTACAATGAGCAGTTCTTC,CASSPLGGPSYNEQFF
once,TRBV18,TRBJ1-6,.,TGTGCCAGCTCACCGCGGGAGGGGCCGACCCTCCACTTT,CASSPREGPTLHF
.,TRBV29-1,TRBJ2-5,.,TGCAGCTCGGGACTTCAAGAGACCCAGTACTTC,CSSGLQETQYF
.,TRBV11-2,TRBJ1-1,.,TGTGCCAGCAGGGCAGGGTACGAGGAAGCTTTCTTT,CASRAGYEEAFF
.,TRBV7-2,TRBJ1-1,TRBD1,TGTGCCAGCAGCTTCTCCAGGGGGTTGTGGGCTTTCTTT,CASSFSRGLWAFF
.,TRBV6-6,TRBJ1-5,.,TGTGCCAGCAGCCCCTCGGGGGTGGACAATCAGCCCCAGCATTTT,CASSPSGVDNQPQHF
.,TRBV5-1,TRBJ1-4,.,TGCGCCAGCAGCATGGGAGCCTACCGAGAAAAACTGTTTTTT,CASSMGAYREKLFF
.,TRBV5-1,TRBJ1-2,TRBD1,TGCGCCAGCAGCCTGGGGGGACAGAATAGCTATGGCTACACCTTC,CASSLGGQNSYGYTF
.,TRBV7-9,TRBJ1-1,.,TGTGCCAGCAGCTCCAGCAGGCCTGAAGCTTTCTTT,CASSSSRPEAFF
.,TRBV30,TRBJ1-2,.,TGTGCCTGGAAAGGGAGGGCCGATTATGGCTACACCTTC,CAWKGRADYGYTF
.,TRBV12-5,TRBJ1-2,.,TGTGCTAGTGGACCAACAGGTCACTATGGCTACACCTTC,CASGPTGHYGYTF
.,TRBV5-6,TRBJ2-1,.,TGTGCCAGCAGCTCCTGGACTGAAGCCGTCGGAGATGAGCAGTTCTTC,CASSSWTEAVGDEQFF
.,TRBV7-2,TRBJ1-2,TRBD1,TGTGCCAGCAGCTTTAGACAGGGAAGACTCAATGGCTACACCTTC,CASSFRQGRLNGYTF
.,TRBV27,TRBJ2-1,.,TGTGCCAGCAGTTCAGGATACAATGAGCAGTTCTTC,CASSSGYNEQFF
.,TRBV4-1,TRBJ2-1,TRBD2,TGCGCCAGCAGCCCACCCGGCGGGGGGACCCACAATGAGCAGTTCTTC,CASSPPGGGTHNEQFF
.,TRBV7-9,TRBJ1-1,.,TGTGCCAGCAGCCCTGGACAGCTGAACACTGAAGCTTTCTTT,CASSPGQLNTEAFF
.,TRBV14,TRBJ1-2,.,TGTGCCAGCTATGGGACTTTAGGTGGCTACACCTTC,CASYGTLGGYTF
once,TRBV2,TRBJ1-2,.,TGTGCCAGCAATCGGGACGGCCCTAACTATGGCTACACCTTC,CASNRDGPNYGYTF
.,TRBV4-3,TRBJ2-5,TRBD1,TGCGCCAGCAGCCGGGTACAGGGGGAGCAGTACTTC,CASSRVQGEQYF
many,TRBV21-1,TRBJ1-1,.,TGTGCCAGCGCCGCCGTCCTCGTGGGACACACTGAAGCTTTCTTT,CASAAVLVGHTEAFF
.,TRBV29-1,TRBJ2-4,.,TGCAGCGTTGTTGAAGGACCCCAAGGCATTCAGTACTTC,CSVVEGPQGIQYF
.,TRBV5-1,TRBJ2-7,TRBD1,TGCGCCAGCTACGAATCGGACAGGGCGGGCGAGCAGTACTTC,CASYESDRAGEQYF
.,TRBV9,TRBJ2-1,TRBD1,TGTGCCAGCAGCCGATTTGACAGGGGTGAGCAGTTCTTC,CASSRFDRGEQFF
.,TRBV6-6,TRBJ1-5,.,TGTGCCAGCAGTTACTTCAACACCGGGAGGAACCAGCCCCAGCATTTT,CASSYFNTGRNQPQHF
.,TRBV4-2,TRBJ2-6,.,TGTGCCAGCAGCCAAGATTGGGCCATCTCTGGGGCCAACGTCCTGACTTTC,CASSQDWAISGANVLTF
.,TRBV29-1,TRBJ1-5,.,TGCAGCGTTGATATGGGGCGAGGTCAGCCCCAGCATTTT,CSVDMGRGQPQHF
.,TRBV7-2,TRBJ1-5,.,TGTGCCAGCAGCTTACAAGGGCCCAGGGGGCCCCAGCATTTT,CASSLQGPRGPQHF
.,TRBV4-3,TRBJ1-1,.,TGCGCCAGCAGCCAATCCGGACTTGAAGCTTTCTTT,CASSQSGLEAFF
.,TRBV10-3,TRBJ1-1,TRBD1,TGTGCCATCAGGGAGGGACAGGGGAATGAAGCTTTCTTT,CAIREGQGNEAFF
.,TRBV29-1,TRBJ2-3,.,TGCAGCGTTAAGGGGCAGTATACAGATACGCAGTATTTT,CSVKGQYTDTQYF
.,TRBV2,TRBJ2-7,.,TGTGCCAGCAGTGAATTTGGTCGTACAGGGACCTACGAGCAGTACTTC,CASSEFGRTGTYEQYF
.,TRBV11-2,TRBJ2-3,.,TGTGCCAGCAGCTTAGATGGCGGGGGCCCGGATACGCAGTATTTT,CASSLDGGGPDTQYF
.,TRBV5-1,TRBJ2-7,TRBD1,TGCGCCAGCAGCTTAGGACAGGACTACGAGCAGTACTTC,CASSLGQDYEQYF
few,TRBV29-1,TRBJ2-1,TRBD1,TGCAGCGTCCACCTTGGGGGACAGGGGGCGAGTGAGCAGTTCTTC,CSVHLGGQGASEQFF
once,TRBV2,TRBJ2-5,TRBD1,TGTGCCAGCAGTGACGGGACAGGGGGGGAGACCCAGTACTTC,CASSDGTGGETQYF
.,TRBV6-5,TRBJ2-1,TRBD2,TGTGCCAGCAGGCTAGCGGGGGCCTCAGAGCAGTTCTTC,CASRLAGASEQFF
few,TRBV29-1,TRBJ2-6,.,TGCAGCGTTGAGGGGCAAGCCAACGTCCTGACTTTC,CSVEGQANVLTF
.,TRBV29-1,TRBJ1-2,.,TGCAGCGTTGTCGTCAGCTATGGCTACACCTTC,CSVVVSYGYTF
.,TRBV30,TRBJ2-5,.,TGTGCCTGGAGTGTACAAGAAGCCGGGACCCAGTACTTC,CAWSVQEAGTQYF
.,TRBV9,TRBJ2-5,.,TGTGCCAGCAGCGCCCGGGGAGGCGGGGAGCAAGAGACCCAGTACTTC,CASSARGGGEQETQYF
once,TRBV15,TRBJ1-6,.,TGTGCCACCAGCAGAGATCTAGTAAATCATTCACCCCTCCACTTT,CATSRDLVNHSPLHF
.,TRBV5-1,TRBJ1-6,.,TGCGCCAGCAGCTCCGAGGGATATAATTCACCCCTCCACTTT,CASSSEGYNSPLHF
.,TRBV2,TRBJ2-7,.,TGTGCCAGCAGAGGGGACAACTACGAGCAGTACTTC,CASRGDNYEQYF
.,TRBV29-1,TRBJ2-7,TRBD1,TGCAGCGCCCACTCCGGGACAGGGGCTTGGGTCGAGCAGTACTTC,CSAHSGTGAWVEQYF
few,TRBV6-4,TRBJ2-3,TRBD2,TGTGCCAGCAGTCGGAGCGGGATTAGCACAGATACGCAGTATTTT,CASSRSGISTDTQYF
.,TRBV27,TRBJ2-3,TRBD2,TGTGCCAGCAGCGAAATCCCGGGACTAGCGGGGGGGAGCCGGGATACGCAGTATTTT,CASSEIPGLAGGSRDTQYF
.,TRBV29-1,TRBJ1-2,.,TGCAGCGTTGAGGTATCCAATCCAGGCTACACCTTC,CSVEVSNPGYTF
.,TRBV7-3,TRBJ1-1,.,TGTGCCAGCAGTCCCGACAGCGTGAACACTGAAGCTTTCTTT,CASSPDSVNTEAFF
.,TRBV15,TRBJ1-3,TRBD1,TGTGCCACCAGCAGAGTCGGCAAGGGGGCATTTGGAAACACCATATATTTT,CATSRVGKGAFGNTIYF
.,TRBV29-1,TRBJ2-7,.,TGCAGCGTTGGTTTGAAAAACGAGCAGTACTTC,CSVGLKNEQYF
few,TRBV9,TRBJ1-4,.,TGTGCCAGCAGCCCTCGAGGGCGGGGGTTTAATGAAAAACTGTTTTTT,CASSPRGRGFNEKLFF